The following is a TCR beta chain sequence with its context. This receptor's antigen is unknown. Base qualities are not recorded, but no much larger clone differs from it by a single base. The sample originates from a study of T cell responses to AZD1222 COVID-19 vaccine listed by TCRdb under 2021. For the study in its entirety: TCR sequencing covered fewer than 250 trial participants: about 210 given two doses of AZD1222 and approximately 26 given two doses of MenACWY control vaccine. Trial participants were enrolled by age into 18-55, 56-69 and 70-plus year subgroups, with about 150, 27 and 61 TCR-sequenced participants respectively. What the research found in general, with its limitations: In the small 56-69-year group, the increase in depth fell short of significance, most likely because of low power. Participants were mostly white British and included more females than males, and it was suggested by the authors that clonal diversity may have been underestimated. The vaccine-associated CD4 TCRs covered the entire spike protein, and the dominant responses fell in regions 160-218 and 743-854. After two AZD1222 doses, both the breadth and the depth of spike-specific TCRs were significantly higher than at day 0 and than in MenACWY recipients. Conclusions about previously exposed vaccinees were limited because only six or seven AZD1222 recipients were SARS-CoV-2 seropositive at baseline. Epitopes outside the regions mutated in the B.1.351 and B.1.1.7 variants were reportedly recognized by nearly half of the unique spike-specific TCRs. Because no samples from the day 14 peak response were available, repertoires could be characterized only after the peak T cell response.

Trimming takes 2 bases from V and 6 bases from J, and the germline ends sit 22 bases apart. The CDR3 runs 18 amino acids, cysteine and phenylalanine included. Only the CDR3 part of the read is kept: 54 bases, read in frame from the first base. The germline V gene sets CDR1 to SNHLY and CDR2 to FYNNEI. The CDR3 regions of human TCRbeta chains were subjected to immunosequencing. As for the original processing: Repertoire TCRs were checked for matches against a reference library of SARS-CoV-2-specific TCRs that had been generated using the MIRA antigen-specificity platform. Breadth was defined as the fraction of unique TCRs that were SARS-CoV-2-associated, and depth was defined as the fraction of total T cells that were SARS-CoV-2-associated. Using the MIRA data, each spike-specific TCR was assigned both to the spike region to which the TCR was reactive and to a CD4 or CD8 class. Log10-transformed breadth and depth values were compared by one-way ANOVA with Sidak's multiple comparisons tests. Drawn from immuneACCESS, this table holds only the in-frame rearrangements with V and J called that TCRdb kept. Clones are partly lost; checked studies trace under half to an unresolved V gene and leave the rest unexplained. V and J calls and clone size are those listed in that table; D and trimming were worked out from the DNA. The sample table contains some 80,000 clones; only one count was recorded for about 74% of them. Together, the top ten hold 27% of the sample.

What the time point label conveys for this sample: about 28 days (+/-7) after the second vaccine dose. Per the publication, the treatment or condition label means: meningococcal conjugate vaccine given as trial control. Vaccinee samples were obtained from the UK trials COV001 and COV002, which included a single-blind randomized controlled phase 2/3 trial of AZD1222 (ChAdOx1 nCoV-19) in healthy adults. Trial participant PBMC samples were collected at day 0 and day 28 after the second dose for TCRbeta chain sequencing. The receptor was derived from an adult who received the MenACWY meningococcal vaccine as a control. The rearranged segments are TRBV2 and TRBJ2-2, with TRBD1 as a weak D call on 5 bases. The source was peripheral blood, collected 28 days after the second dose of the MenACWY control vaccine. The CDR3 has the sequence CASSELGEAGPSSGELFF. The nucleotide sequence is TGTGCCAGCAGTGAACTAGGTGAGGCAGGGCCCTCGTCCGGGGAGCTGTTTTTT.